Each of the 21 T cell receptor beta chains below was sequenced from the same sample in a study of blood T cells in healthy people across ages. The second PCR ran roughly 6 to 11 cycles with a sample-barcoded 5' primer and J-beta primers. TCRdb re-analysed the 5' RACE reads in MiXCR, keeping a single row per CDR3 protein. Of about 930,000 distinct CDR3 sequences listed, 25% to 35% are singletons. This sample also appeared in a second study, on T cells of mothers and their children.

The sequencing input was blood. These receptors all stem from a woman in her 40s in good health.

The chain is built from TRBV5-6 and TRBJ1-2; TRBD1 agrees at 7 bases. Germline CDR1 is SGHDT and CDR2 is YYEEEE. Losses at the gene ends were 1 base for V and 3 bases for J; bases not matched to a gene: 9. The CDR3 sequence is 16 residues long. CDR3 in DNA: TGTGCCAGCAGCTTGAGAATCGTGGGGACAGACTATGGCTACACCTTC. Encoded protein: CASSLRIVGTDYGYTF.

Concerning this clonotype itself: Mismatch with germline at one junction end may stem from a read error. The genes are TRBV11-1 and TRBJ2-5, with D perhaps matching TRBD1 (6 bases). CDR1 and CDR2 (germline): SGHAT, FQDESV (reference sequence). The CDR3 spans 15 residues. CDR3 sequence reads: CACSPRTVYQETQYF. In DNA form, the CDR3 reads TGTGCCTGCAGTCCCAGGACAGTGTACCAAGAGACCCAGTACTTC.

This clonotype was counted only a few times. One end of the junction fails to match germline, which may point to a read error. The DNA of the CDR3 is TGTGCCAGCAACTTACGTCCCGCGAACACCGGGGAGCTGTTTTTT. This gives the protein CASNLRPANTGELFF. J is TRBJ2-2 and V is TRBV11-2, with D unresolved. Per germline, CDR1 SGHAT and CDR2 FQNNGV. The CDR3 loop spans 15 amino acids.

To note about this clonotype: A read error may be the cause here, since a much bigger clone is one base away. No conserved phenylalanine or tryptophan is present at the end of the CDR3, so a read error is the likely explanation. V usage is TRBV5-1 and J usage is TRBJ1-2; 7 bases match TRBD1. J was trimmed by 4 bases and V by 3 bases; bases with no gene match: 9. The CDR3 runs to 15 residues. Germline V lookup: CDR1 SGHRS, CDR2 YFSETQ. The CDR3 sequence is CASSYETGSTYGYTV. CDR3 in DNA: TGCGCCAGCAGCTACGAGACAGGGAGTACCTATGGCTACACCGTC.

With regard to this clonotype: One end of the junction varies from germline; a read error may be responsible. CDR3 amino acids: CSARDTGGGSRGQDF. Here the CDR3 DNA reads TGCAGTGCTAGAGACACAGGTGGAGGGTCTAGGGGGCAGGACTTC. This chain connects TRBV20-1 to TRBJ2-7; tentative D call: TRBD1 (7 bases). Germline CDR1 reads DFQATT; CDR2 reads SNEGSKA (reference sequence). The CDR3 extends over 15 amino acids.

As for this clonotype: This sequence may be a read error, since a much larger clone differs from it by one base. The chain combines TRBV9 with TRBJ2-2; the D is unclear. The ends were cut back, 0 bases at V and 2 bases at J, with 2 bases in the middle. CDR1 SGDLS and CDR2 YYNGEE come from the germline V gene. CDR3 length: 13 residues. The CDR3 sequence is CASSVDNTGELFF. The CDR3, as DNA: TGTGCCAGCAGCGTAGACAACACCGGGGAGCTGTTTTTT.

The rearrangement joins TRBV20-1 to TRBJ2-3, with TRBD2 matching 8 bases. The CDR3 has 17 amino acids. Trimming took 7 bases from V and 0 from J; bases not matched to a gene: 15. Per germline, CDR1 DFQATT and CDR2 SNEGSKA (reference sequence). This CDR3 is CSVLRPSGPSSTDTQYF. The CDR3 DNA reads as TGCAGTGTCCTAAGGCCTAGCGGGCCTTCTAGCACAGATACGCAGTATTTT.

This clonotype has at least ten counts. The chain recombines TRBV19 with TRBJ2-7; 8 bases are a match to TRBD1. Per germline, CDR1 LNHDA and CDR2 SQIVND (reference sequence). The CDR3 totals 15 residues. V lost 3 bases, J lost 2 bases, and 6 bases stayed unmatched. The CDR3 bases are TGTGCCAGTAGTATGGTTCGACAGGGGACCTACGAGCAGTACTTC. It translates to CASSMVRQGTYEQYF.

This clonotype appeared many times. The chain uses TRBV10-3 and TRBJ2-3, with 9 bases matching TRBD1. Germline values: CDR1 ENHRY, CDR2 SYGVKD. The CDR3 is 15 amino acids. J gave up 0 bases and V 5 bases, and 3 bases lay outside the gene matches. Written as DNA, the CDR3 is TGTGCCATCAGTCAAACAGGGGGCAGCACAGATACGCAGTATTTT. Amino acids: CAISQTGGSTDTQYF.

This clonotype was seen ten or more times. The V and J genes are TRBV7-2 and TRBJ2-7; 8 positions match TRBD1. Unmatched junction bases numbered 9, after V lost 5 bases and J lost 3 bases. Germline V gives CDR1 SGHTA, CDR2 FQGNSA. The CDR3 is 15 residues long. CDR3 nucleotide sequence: TGTGCCAGCAGCCTCCGACAGGGGCAAATCTACGAGCAGTACTTC. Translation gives CASSLRQGQIYEQYF.

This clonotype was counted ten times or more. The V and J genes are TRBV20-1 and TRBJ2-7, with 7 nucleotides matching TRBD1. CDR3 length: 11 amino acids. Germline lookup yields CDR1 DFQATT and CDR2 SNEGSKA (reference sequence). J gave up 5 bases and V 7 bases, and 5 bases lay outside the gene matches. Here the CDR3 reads CSVARGNEQYF. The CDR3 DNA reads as TGCAGTGTGGCCAGGGGGAACGAGCAGTACTTC.

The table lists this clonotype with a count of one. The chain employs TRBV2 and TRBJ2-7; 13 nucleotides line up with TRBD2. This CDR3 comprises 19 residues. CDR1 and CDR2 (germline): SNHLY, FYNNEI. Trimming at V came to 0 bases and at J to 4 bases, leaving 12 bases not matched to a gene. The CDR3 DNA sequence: TGTGCCAGCAGTGAAGCGCTTGCGACTAGCGGGAGGCGCTTTTACGAGCAGTACTTC. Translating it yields CASSEALATSGRRFYEQYF.

CDR3 sequence: CATSRGRTGGQFF. For the CDR3, the DNA is TGTGCCACCAGCAGAGGGAGGACAGGGGGCCAGTTCTTC. The chain has TRBV15 and TRBJ2-1; 11 nucleotides match TRBD1. V was clipped by 1 base and J by 13 bases; unmatched bases: 3. This CDR3 region has 13 residues. CDR1 is LNHNV and CDR2 is YYDKDF in the germline V gene (reference sequence).

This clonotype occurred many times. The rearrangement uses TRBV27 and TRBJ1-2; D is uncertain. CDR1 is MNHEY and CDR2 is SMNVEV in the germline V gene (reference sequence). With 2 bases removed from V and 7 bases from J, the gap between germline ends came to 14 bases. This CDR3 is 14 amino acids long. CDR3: CASSLEPRGSGYTF. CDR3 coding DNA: TGTGCCAGCAGTTTAGAGCCCCGAGGGTCTGGCTACACCTTC.

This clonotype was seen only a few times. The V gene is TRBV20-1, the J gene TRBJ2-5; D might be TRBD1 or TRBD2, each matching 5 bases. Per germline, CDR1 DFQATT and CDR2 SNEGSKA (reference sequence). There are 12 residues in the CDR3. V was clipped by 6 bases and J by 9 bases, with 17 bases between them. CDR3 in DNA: TGCAGTGCACGGCCGGGGACCACCGCCCAGTACTTC. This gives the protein CSARPGTTAQYF.

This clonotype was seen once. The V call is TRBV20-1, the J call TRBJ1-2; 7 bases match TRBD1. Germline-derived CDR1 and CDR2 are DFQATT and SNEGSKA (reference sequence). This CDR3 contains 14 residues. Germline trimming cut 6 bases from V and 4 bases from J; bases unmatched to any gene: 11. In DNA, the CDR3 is TGCAGTGCGGGGACCGGGACAGACATCTATGGCTACACCTTC. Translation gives CSAGTGTDIYGYTF.

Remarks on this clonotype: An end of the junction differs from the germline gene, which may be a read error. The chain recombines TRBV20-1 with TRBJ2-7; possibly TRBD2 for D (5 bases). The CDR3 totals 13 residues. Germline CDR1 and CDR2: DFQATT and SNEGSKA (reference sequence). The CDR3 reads CGAPRERLYEQYF. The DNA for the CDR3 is TGCGGTGCTCCCCGGGAAAGGTTGTACGAGCAGTACTTC.

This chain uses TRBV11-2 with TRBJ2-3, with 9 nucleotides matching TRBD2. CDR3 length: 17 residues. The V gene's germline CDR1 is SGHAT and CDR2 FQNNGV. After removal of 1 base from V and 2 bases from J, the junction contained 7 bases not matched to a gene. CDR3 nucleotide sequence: TGTGCCAGCAGCTTAGTGGTAGCGGGGGACCCCACAGATACGCAGTATTTT. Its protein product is CASSLVVAGDPTDTQYF.

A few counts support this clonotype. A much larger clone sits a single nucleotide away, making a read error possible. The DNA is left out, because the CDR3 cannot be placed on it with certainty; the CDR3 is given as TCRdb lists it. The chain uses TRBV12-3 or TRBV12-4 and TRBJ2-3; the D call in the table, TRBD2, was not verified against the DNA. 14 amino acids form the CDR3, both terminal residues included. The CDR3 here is CASSFGGGTDTEYF.

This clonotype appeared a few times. DNA for the CDR3: TGTGCCAGCAGCTTAGCAGTGACACCTAGCAATCAGCCCCAGCATTTT. This encodes CASSLAVTPSNQPQHF. The genes are TRBV7-2 and TRBJ1-5, with D unclear. CDR3 length: 16 amino acids. CDR1 SGHTA and CDR2 FQGNSA come from the germline V gene. With 0 bases removed from V and 0 bases from J, the gap between germline ends came to 9 bases.

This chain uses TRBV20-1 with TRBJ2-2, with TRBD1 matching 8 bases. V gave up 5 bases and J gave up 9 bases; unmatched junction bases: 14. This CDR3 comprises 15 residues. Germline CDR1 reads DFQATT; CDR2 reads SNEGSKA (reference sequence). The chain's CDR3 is CSAPHGGQEHRELFF. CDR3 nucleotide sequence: TGCAGTGCTCCACATGGGGGACAGGAGCACCGGGAGCTGTTTTTT.